This T cell receptor beta chain was captured in a study of blood T cell repertoires in COVID-19. Across the whole study: T cells, B-cell-depleted T cells, or PBMCs supplied cDNA or gDNA.

Libraries were prepared by immunoSEQ multiplex PCR; TCRdb keeps only in-frame clonotypes and omits some of them. The data hold roughly 200,000 clones, with 80% to 90% observed a single time. The CDR3 spans 14 residues. V was shortened by 8 bases and J by 2 bases, with 13 bases between the two germline ends. CDR1 and CDR2 (germline): SGHAT, FQNNGV. The specimen was peripheral blood. J is TRBJ2-1 and V is TRBV11-2; a weak D match, TRBD1 (6 bases). The source of this sequence is a man aged 60-69 years with acute or convalescent COVID-19. Written as DNA, the CDR3 is TGTGCCAGCGAGGACAGCCCCCCCTACAATGAGCAGTTCTTC. It encodes CASEDSPPYNEQFF.